Each of the 13 T cell receptor beta chains below was sequenced from the same sample in a study of response to subunit inactivated influenza vaccine. TCRdb ran MiXCR on the RT-PCR reads and lists one entry per CDR3 protein. The data show about 530,000 distinct CDR3 sequences, around 13% seen once. This specimen consisted of PBMCs from blood, obtained about 40 days after vaccination. All receptors come from a man aged 50 to 60 who received an inactivated influenza vaccine.

CDR3 sequence: CASSDGTASYNEQFF. In DNA, the CDR3 is TGTGCCAGCAGTGACGGGACAGCTTCCTACAATGAGCAGTTCTTC. The chain recombines TRBV2 with TRBJ2-1; 7 bases align to TRBD1. This CDR3 comprises 15 residues. The J segment lost 1 base and the V segment lost 3 bases, leaving 3 bases of the junction unmatched. Germline V CDR1 and CDR2: SNHLY, FYNNEI.

The rearrangement links TRBV4-2 to TRBJ2-7; D gene unclear. The CDR3 is 14 amino acids. Germline CDR1 and CDR2: LGHNA and YNFKEQ. V was cut by 6 bases and J by 2 bases, with 14 bases left in between. CDR3 sequence (DNA): TGTGCCAGCAGACCCAGGCCCCTACCCTACGAGCAGTACTTC. The encoded protein is CASRPRPLPYEQYF.

This clonotype was counted between two and nine times. This chain links TRBV6-6 with TRBJ2-1, with D possibly being TRBD2 (6 bases). V was pared by 4 bases and J by 12 bases, with 13 bases between. The CDR3 extends over 12 amino acids. From germline, CDR1 is MNHNY and CDR2 SVGAGI (reference sequence). The CDR3 nucleotides are TGTGCCAGCAGTTCCTCTAGCGTCGTGCAGTTCTTC. Protein sequence: CASSSSSVVQFF.

This clonotype was detected once. V is TRBV6-1 and J is TRBJ1-5; TRBD1 might be the D (6 bases). With 6 bases removed from V and 2 bases from J, the gap between germline ends came to 17 bases. This CDR3 comprises 16 residues. Germline CDR1 and CDR2: MNHNS and SASEGT. This chain's CDR3 is CASSSPGHGGNQPQHF. CDR3 sequence (DNA): TGTGCCAGCAGCTCCCCGGGACATGGAGGCAATCAGCCCCAGCATTTT.

This clonotype was observed a few times. The chain has TRBV18 and TRBJ2-4, with D possibly being TRBD1 or TRBD2 (5 bases each). The germline V gene encodes CDR1 KGHSH and CDR2 LQKENI. This CDR3 is 15 amino acids long. V lost 5 bases and J lost 0, with 11 bases in between. The CDR3 coding sequence is TGTGCCAGCTCATTCGGGACGACAGCCAAAAACATTCAGTACTTC. Amino acids: CASSFGTTAKNIQYF. The whole variable domain, filled in from reference TRBV18 and TRBJ2-4, reads NAGVMQNPRHLVRRRGQEARLRCSPMKGHSHVYWYRQLPEEGLKFMVYLQKENIIDESGMPKERFSAEFPKEGPSILRIQQVVRGDSAAYFCASSFGTTAKNIQYFGAGTRLSVL.

This clonotype has at least ten counts. The genes are TRBV5-1 and TRBJ2-7, with D possibly being TRBD1 (5 bases). Germline lookup yields CDR1 SGHRS and CDR2 YFSETQ. V lost 6 bases to trimming and J lost 3 bases, with 22 bases between them. The CDR3 spans 16 residues. The CDR3 here is CASTLGAGRTGYEQYF. The CDR3 region has the DNA TGCGCCAGCACCCTTGGTGCAGGGCGGACCGGCTACGAGCAGTACTTC. The complete variable domain, with remaining parts taken from reference TRBV5-1 and TRBJ2-7, reads KAGVTQTPRYLIKTRGQQVTLSCSPISGHRSVSWYQQTPGQGLQFLFEYFSETQRNKGNFPGRFSGRQFSNSRSEMNVSTLELGDSALYLCASTLGAGRTGYEQYFGPGTRLTVT.

The J gene is TRBJ2-7, the V gene TRBV28; 9 nucleotides agree with TRBD1. The ends lost 3 bases at V and 5 bases at J; junction bases unmatched: 5. Germline lookup yields CDR1 MDHEN and CDR2 SYDVKM. CDR3 size: 14 residues. The CDR3 spells CASSLGTGFDEQYF. In nucleotides, the CDR3 is TGTGCCAGCAGTTTGGGGACAGGGTTCGACGAGCAGTACTTC.

This clonotype has just a few counts. The chain carries TRBV6-1 and TRBJ1-1; the D is unclear. The CDR3 runs 14 residues. Germline CDR1 and CDR2: MNHNS and SASEGT. Trimming took 5 bases from V and 8 from J, leaving 18 bases between them. This chain's CDR3 is CASSQFYQPLEAFF. In DNA, the CDR3 is TGTGCCAGCAGTCAATTCTACCAACCGCTGGAAGCTTTCTTT.

J is TRBJ2-1 and V is TRBV4-3; TRBD1 aligns across 8 bases. The V gene end was trimmed by 1 base and the J gene end by 5 bases; junction bases not matched to a gene: 7. The CDR3 contains 16 residues. Per the germline V gene, CDR1 is LGHNA and CDR2 is YSLEER. The CDR3 DNA reads TGCGCCAGCAGCCAAGTTCCCGGGACAGGAAACAATGAGCAGTTCTTC. Its protein product is CASSQVPGTGNNEQFF.

Here the CDR3 DNA reads TGTGCCATCAGTGAGTTCTTGGGTAATGAAAAACTGTTTTTT. Its translation: CAISEFLGNEKLFF. The rearrangement links TRBV10-3 to TRBJ1-4, with no clear D. Germline CDR1 reads ENHRY; CDR2 reads SYGVKD. V shed 1 base and J shed 4 bases, with 7 bases lying between them. This CDR3 has 14 residues.

There are a few counts of this clonotype. The chain carries TRBV5-1 and TRBJ2-7, with D tentatively TRBD1 or TRBD2 (5 bases each). Germline V CDR1 and CDR2: SGHRS, YFSETQ. V was pared by 4 bases and J by 3 bases, with 14 bases between. This CDR3 is 14 amino acids long. The CDR3 here is CASSPGTTDYEQYF. The CDR3 nucleotides read TGCGCCAGCAGCCCGGGGACGACTGACTACGAGCAGTACTTC. Together with reference TRBV5-1 and TRBJ2-7, the CDR3 gives the full variable domain: KAGVTQTPRYLIKTRGQQVTLSCSPISGHRSVSWYQQTPGQGLQFLFEYFSETQRNKGNFPGRFSGRQFSNSRSEMNVSTLELGDSALYLCASSPGTTDYEQYFGPGTRLTVT.

This clonotype was seen at least ten times. This chain uses TRBV5-6 with TRBJ2-2; possible D gene TRBD2, 6 bases. V was pared by 2 bases and J by 5 bases, with 16 bases between. CDR3 length equals 16 residues. Germline values: CDR1 SGHDT, CDR2 YYEEEE. The DNA for the CDR3 is TGTGCCAGCAGCTTCCGACTAGTCCTAGTAACCGGGGAGCTGTTTTTT. It specifies CASSFRLVLVTGELFF.

This clonotype was detected a few times. The chain carries TRBV5-4 and TRBJ2-3; TRBD1 aligns across 8 bases. V shed 9 bases, J shed 1 base, and the junction held 4 bases outside the gene matches. The CDR3 extends over 13 amino acids. CDR1 is SGHNT and CDR2 is YYREEE in the germline V gene (reference sequence). The CDR3 DNA reads as TGTGCCACCAGGGGGCAAGGCACAGATACGCAGTATTTT. Translated: CATRGQGTDTQYF.